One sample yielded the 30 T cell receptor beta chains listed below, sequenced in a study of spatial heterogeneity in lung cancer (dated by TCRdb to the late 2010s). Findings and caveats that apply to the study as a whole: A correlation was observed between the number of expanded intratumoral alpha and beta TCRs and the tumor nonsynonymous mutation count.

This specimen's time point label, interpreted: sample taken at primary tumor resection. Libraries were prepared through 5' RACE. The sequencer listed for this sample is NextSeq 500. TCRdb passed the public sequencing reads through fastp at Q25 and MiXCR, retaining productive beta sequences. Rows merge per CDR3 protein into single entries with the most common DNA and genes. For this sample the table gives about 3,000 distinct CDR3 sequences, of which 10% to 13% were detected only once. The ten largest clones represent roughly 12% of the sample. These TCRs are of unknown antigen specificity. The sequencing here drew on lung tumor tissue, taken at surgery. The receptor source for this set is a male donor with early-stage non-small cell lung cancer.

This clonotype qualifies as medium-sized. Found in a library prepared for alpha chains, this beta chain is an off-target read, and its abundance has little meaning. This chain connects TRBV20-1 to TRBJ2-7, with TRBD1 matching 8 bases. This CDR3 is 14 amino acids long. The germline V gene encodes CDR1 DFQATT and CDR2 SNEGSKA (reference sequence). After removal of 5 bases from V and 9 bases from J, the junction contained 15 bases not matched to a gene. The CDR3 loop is CSAGVTGVRSGQYF. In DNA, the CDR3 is TGCAGTGCTGGAGTGACAGGGGTAAGGTCTGGGCAGTACTTC.

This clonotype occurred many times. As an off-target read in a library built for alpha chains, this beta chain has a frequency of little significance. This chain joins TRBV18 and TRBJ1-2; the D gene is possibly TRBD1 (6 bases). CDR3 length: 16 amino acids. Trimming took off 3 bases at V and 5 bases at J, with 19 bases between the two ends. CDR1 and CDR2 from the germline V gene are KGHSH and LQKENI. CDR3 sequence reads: CASSPRAGEDLYGYTF. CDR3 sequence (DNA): TGTGCCAGCTCACCGCGGGCAGGGGAGGATCTGTATGGCTACACCTTC.

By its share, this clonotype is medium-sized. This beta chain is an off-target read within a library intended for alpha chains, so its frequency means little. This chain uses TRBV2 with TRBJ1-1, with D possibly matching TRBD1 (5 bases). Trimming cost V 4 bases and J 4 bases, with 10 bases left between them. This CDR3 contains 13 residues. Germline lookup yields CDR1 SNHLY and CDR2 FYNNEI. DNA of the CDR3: TGTGCCAGCAGTGGGGGGGACTCCACTGAAGCTTTCTTT. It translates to CASSGGDSTEAFF.

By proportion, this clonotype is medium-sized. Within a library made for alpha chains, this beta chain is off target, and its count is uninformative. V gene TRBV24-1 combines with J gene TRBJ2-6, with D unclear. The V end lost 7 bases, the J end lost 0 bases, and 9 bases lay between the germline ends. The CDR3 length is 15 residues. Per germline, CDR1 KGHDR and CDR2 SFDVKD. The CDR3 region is CATSLSNSGANVLTF. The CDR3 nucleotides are TGTGCCACCAGCCTTTCAAACTCTGGGGCCAACGTCCTGACTTTC.

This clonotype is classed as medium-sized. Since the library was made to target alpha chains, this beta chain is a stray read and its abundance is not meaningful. CDR3 nucleotide sequence: TGCAGTGCTAGCCCTGAAGCTTTCTTT. Translating it yields CSASPEAFF. The gene calls are TRBV20-1 and TRBJ1-1, with no clear D. V was clipped by 3 bases and J by 6 bases, with 2 bases between them. Germline V gene sequence: CDR1 DFQATT, CDR2 SNEGSKA (reference sequence). There are 9 residues in the CDR3.

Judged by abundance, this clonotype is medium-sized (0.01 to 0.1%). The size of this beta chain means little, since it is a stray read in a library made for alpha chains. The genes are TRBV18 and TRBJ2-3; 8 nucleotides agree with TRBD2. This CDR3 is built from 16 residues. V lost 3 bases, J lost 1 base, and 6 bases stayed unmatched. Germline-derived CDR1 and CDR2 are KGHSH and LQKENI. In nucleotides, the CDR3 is TGTGCCAGCTCACCTCCCGGGGGGGGCGGCACAGATACGCAGTATTTT. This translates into CASSPPGGGGTDTQYF.

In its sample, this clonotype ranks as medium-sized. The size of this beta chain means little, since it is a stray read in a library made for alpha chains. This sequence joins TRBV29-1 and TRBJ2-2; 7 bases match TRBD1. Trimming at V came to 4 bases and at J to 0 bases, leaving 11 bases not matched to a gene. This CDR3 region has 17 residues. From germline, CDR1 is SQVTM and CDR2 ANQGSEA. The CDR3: CSVGLGTALPNTGELFF. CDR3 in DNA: TGCAGCGTTGGCCTCGGGACAGCCCTCCCGAACACCGGGGAGCTGTTTTTT.

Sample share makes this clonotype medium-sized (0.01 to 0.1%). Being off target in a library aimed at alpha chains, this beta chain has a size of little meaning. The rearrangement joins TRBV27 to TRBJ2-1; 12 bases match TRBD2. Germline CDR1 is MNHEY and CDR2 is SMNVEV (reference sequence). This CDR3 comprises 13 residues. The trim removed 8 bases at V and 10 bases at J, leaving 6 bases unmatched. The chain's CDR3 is CASSPSGRGEQFF. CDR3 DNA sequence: TGTGCCAGCTCCCCTAGCGGGAGGGGCGAGCAGTTCTTC.

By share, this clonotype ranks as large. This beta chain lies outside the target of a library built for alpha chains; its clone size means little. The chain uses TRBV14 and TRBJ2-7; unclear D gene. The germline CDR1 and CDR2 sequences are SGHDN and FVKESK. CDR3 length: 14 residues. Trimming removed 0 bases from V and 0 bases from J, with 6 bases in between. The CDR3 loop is CASSQELLSYEQYF. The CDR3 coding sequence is TGTGCCAGCAGCCAAGAATTGCTCTCCTACGAGCAGTACTTC.

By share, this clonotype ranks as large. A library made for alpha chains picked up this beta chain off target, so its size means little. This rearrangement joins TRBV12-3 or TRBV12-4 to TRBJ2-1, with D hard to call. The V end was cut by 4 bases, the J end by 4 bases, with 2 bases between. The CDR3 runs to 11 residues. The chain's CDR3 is CASSSYNEQFF. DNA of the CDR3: TGTGCCAGCAGTTCTTACAATGAGCAGTTCTTC.

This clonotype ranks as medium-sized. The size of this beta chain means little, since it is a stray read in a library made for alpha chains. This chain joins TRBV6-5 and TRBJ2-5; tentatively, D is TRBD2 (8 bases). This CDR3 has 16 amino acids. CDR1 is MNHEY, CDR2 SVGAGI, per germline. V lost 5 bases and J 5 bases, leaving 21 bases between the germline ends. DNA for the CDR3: TGTGCCAGCAGTCCCGGGGGGGGGACAGTTAAGGAGACCCAGTACTTC. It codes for CASSPGGGTVKETQYF.

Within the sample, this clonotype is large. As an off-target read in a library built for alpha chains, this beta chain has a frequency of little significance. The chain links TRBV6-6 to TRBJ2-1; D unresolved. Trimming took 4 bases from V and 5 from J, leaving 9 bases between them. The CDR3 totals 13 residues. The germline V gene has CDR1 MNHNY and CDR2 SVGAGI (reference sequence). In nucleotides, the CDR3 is TGTGCCAGCAGTTTAGAGGCCCACAATGAGCAGTTCTTC. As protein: CASSLEAHNEQFF.

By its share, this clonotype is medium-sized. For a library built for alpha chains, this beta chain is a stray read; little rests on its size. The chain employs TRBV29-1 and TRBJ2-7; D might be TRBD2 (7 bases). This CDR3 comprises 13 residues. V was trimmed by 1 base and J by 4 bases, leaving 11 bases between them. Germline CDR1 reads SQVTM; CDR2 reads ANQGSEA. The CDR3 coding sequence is TGCAGCGTTGAAGCCGGGGGGCGGTACGAGCAGTACTTC. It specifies CSVEAGGRYEQYF.

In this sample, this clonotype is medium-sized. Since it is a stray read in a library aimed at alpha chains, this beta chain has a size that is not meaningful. The CDR3 here is CSVEGLNTGELFF. DNA of the CDR3: TGCAGCGTTGAAGGCCTGAACACCGGGGAGCTGTTTTTT. The chain employs TRBV29-1 and TRBJ2-2; D is unresolved. Germline V gene sequence: CDR1 SQVTM, CDR2 ANQGSEA. The CDR3 spans 13 residues. Trimming took off 1 base at V and 1 base at J, with 4 bases between the two ends.

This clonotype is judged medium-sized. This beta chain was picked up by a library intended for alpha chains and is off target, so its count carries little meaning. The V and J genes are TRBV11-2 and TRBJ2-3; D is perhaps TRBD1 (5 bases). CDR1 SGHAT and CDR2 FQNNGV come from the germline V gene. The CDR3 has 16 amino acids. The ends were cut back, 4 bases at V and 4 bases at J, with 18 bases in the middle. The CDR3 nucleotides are TGTGCCAGCAGCTACCCCCGGCAGGGCAGGGCAGATACGCAGTATTTT. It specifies CASSYPRQGRADTQYF.

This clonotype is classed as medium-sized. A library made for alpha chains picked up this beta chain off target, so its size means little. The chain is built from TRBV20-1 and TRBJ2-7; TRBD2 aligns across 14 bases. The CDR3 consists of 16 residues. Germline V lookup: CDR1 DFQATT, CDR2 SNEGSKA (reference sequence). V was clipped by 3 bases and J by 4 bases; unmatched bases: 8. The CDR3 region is CSASLGGTSGSYEQYF. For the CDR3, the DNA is TGCAGTGCTAGCCTTGGAGGGACTAGCGGGAGTTACGAGCAGTACTTC.

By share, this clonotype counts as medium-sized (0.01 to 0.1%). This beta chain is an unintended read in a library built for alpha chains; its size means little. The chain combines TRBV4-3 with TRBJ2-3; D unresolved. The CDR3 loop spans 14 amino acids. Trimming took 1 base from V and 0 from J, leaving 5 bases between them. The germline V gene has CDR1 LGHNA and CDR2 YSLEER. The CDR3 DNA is TGCGCCAGCAGCCAAGGGCCGAGCACAGATACGCAGTATTTT. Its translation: CASSQGPSTDTQYF.

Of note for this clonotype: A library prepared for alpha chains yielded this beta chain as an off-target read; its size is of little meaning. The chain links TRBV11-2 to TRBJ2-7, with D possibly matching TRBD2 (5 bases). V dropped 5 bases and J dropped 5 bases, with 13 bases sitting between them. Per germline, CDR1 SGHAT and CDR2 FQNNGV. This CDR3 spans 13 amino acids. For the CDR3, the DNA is TGTGCCAGCAGCCTCGTCCCGACTAACGAGCAGTACTTC. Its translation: CASSLVPTNEQYF.

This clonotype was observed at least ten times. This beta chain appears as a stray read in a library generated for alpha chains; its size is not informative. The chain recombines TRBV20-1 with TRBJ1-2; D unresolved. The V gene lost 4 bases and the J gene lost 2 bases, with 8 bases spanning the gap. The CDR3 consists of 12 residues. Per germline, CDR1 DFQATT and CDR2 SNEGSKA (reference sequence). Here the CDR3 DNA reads TGCAGTGCTATACCGCCCAACTATGGCTACACCTTC. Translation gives CSAIPPNYGYTF.

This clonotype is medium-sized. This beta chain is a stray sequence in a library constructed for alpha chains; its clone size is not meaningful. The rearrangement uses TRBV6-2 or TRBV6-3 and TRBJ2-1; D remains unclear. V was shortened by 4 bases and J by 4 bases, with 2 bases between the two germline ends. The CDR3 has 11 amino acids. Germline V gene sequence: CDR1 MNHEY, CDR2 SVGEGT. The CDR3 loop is CASSLYNEQFF. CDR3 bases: TGTGCCAGCAGTTTATACAATGAGCAGTTCTTC.

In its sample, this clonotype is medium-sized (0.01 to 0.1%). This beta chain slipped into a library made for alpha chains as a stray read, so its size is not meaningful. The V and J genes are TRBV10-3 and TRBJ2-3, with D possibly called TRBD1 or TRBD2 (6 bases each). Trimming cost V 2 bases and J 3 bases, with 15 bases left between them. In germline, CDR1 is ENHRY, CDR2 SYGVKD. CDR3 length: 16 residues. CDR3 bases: TGTGCCATCAGTGAGAGGAAGGGGGGAGAGACAGATACGCAGTATTTT. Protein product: CAISERKGGETDTQYF.

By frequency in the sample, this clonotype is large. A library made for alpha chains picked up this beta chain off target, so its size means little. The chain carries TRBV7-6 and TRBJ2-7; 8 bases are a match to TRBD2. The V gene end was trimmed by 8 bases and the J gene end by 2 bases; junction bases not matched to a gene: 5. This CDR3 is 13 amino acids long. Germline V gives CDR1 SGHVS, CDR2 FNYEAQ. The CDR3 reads CASGGGKTYEQYF. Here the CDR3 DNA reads TGTGCCAGCGGCGGGGGGAAAACCTACGAGCAGTACTTC.

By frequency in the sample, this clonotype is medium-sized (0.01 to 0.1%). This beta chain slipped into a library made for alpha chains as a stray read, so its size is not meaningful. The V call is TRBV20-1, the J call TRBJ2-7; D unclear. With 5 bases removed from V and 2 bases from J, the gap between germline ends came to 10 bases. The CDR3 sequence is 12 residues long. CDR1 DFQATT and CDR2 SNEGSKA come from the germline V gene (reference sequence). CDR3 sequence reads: CSASIQTYEQYF. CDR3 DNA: TGCAGTGCTTCAATACAGACCTACGAGCAGTACTTC.

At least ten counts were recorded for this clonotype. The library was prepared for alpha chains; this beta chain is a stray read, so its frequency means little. The CDR3 loop reads CASRNSGFGTDTQYF. CDR3 sequence (DNA): TGTGCCAGCAGAAATAGCGGGTTTGGCACAGATACGCAGTATTTT. The chain is built from TRBV6-6 and TRBJ2-3, with TRBD2 identical over 7 bases. The CDR3 totals 15 residues. After removal of 6 bases from V and 1 base from J, the junction contained 7 bases not matched to a gene. The germline CDR1 and CDR2 sequences are MNHNY and SVGAGI (reference sequence).

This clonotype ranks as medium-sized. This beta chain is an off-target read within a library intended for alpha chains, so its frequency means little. CDR3 nucleotide sequence: TGCGCCAGCAGCTTCTCAGGGACTGAAGCTTTCTTT. Its translation: CASSFSGTEAFF. This chain uses TRBV5-1 with TRBJ1-1; tentatively, D is TRBD1 (5 bases). This CDR3 is built from 12 residues. CDR1 and CDR2 from the germline V gene are SGHRS and YFSETQ. V dropped 2 bases and J dropped 5 bases, with 7 bases sitting between them. The full variable domain, with the rest looked up from reference TRBV5-1 and TRBJ1-1, is KAGVTQTPRYLIKTRGQQVTLSCSPISGHRSVSWYQQTPGQGLQFLFEYFSETQRNKGNFPGRFSGRQFSNSRSEMNVSTLELGDSALYLCASSFSGTEAFFGQGTRLTVV.

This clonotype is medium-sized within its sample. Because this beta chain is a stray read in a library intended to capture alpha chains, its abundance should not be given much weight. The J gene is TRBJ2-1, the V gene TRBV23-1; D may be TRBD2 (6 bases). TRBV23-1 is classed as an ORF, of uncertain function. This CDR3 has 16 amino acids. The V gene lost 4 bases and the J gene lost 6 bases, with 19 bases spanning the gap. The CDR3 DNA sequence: TGCGCCAGCAGTCGCCGCGGGACTCTCTTCGGCAATGAGCAGTTCTTC. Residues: CASSRRGTLFGNEQFF.

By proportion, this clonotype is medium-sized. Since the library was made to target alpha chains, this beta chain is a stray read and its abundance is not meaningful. The CDR3 DNA reads TGTGCCAGCAGTTTACAGGGTACCGAATCCTACGAGCAGTACTTC. Residues: CASSLQGTESYEQYF. The V gene is TRBV27, the J gene TRBJ2-7; D is possibly TRBD1 (5 bases). The length of the CDR3 is 15 residues. V lost 2 bases and J lost 1, with 12 bases in between. Germline V gene lookup returns CDR1 MNHEY and CDR2 SMNVEV (reference sequence).

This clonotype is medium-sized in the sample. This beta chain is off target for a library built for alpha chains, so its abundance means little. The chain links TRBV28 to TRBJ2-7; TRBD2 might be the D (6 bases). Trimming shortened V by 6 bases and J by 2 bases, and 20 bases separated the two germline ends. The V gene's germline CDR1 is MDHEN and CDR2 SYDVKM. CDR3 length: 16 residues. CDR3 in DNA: TGTGCCAGCAGGCTTCATAGCGGTTCACCCCCCTACGAGCAGTACTTC. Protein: CASRLHSGSPPYEQYF.

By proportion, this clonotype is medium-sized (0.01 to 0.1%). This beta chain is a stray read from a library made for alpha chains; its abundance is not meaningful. The CDR3 region has the DNA TGTGCCAGCAGCCCGAGCCGGGCCAGCCTAGGCGAGACCCAGTACTTC. Protein sequence: CASSPSRASLGETQYF. The genes are TRBV7-2 and TRBJ2-5; no firm D call. There are 16 residues in the CDR3. With 5 bases removed from V and 5 bases from J, the gap between germline ends came to 21 bases. Germline CDR1 is SGHTA and CDR2 is FQGNSA.

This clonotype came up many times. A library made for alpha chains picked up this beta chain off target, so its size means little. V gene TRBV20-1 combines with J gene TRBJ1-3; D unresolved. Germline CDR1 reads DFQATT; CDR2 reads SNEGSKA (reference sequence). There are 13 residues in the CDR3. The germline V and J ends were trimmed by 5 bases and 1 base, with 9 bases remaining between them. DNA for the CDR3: TGCAGTGCTCAGGTGGGATCTGGAAACACCATATATTTT. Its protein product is CSAQVGSGNTIYF.